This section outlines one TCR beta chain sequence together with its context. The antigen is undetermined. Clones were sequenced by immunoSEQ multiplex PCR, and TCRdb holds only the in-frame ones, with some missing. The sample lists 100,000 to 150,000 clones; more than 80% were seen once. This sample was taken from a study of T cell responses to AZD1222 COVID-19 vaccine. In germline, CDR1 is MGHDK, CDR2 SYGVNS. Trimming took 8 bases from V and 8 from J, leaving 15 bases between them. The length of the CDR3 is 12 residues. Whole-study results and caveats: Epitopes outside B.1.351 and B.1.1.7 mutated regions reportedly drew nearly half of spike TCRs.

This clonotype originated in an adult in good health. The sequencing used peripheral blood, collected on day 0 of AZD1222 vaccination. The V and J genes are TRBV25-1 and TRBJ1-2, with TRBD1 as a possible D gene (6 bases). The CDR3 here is CASVGGPRGYTF. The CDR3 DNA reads TGTGCCAGCGTGGGGGGGCCCAGAGGCTACACCTTC.